The T cell receptor (beta chain) described here comes from a study of early T cells in non-severe SARS-CoV-2 infection. Study-level results: The matching step, a VDJdb search, favored anti-spike CD8 responses and missed private and CD4 specificities.

A few counts support this clonotype. Its antigen is not identified. TCRdb re-called the 5' RACE reads with MiXCR, one entry per CDR3 protein. Among 80,000 to 95,000 distinct CDR3 sequences, approximately 13% were seen once, and the ten largest hold 1.2% to 1.5%. This sequence originates from an adult who was a healthcare worker with PCR-confirmed SARS-CoV-2 infection or an uninfected control (not recorded which). Sequencing was done on a sample of whole blood.

This CDR3 reads CSANKPDRVGNEQYF. The CDR3 region has the DNA TGCAGTGCTAACAAACCGGACAGGGTTGGTAACGAGCAGTACTTC. This chain connects TRBV20-1 to TRBJ2-7; 8 positions agree with TRBD1. Trimming cost V 4 bases and J 5 bases; bases outside gene matches: 13. The CDR3 totals 15 residues. Per germline, CDR1 DFQATT and CDR2 SNEGSKA (reference sequence).